What follows are 26 T cell receptor beta chains derived from one specimen sequenced in a study of blood T cells in healthy people across ages. A second roughly 7 to 11 cycle PCR used barcoded and J-beta primers. One entry per CDR3 protein results from TCRdb running MiXCR on the 5' RACE reads. The table shows hundreds of thousands of distinct CDR3 sequences, with approximately 49% occurring only once. The sample was blood. These TCRs come from a woman aged 55-69 years in good health.

This clonotype was seen a handful of times. The V call is TRBV13, the J call TRBJ2-7, with 9 nucleotides matching TRBD1. CDR1 and CDR2 from the germline V gene are PRHDT and FYEKMQ (reference sequence). This CDR3 is built from 16 residues. The V gene end was trimmed by 5 bases and the J gene end by 4 bases; junction bases not matched to a gene: 12. The CDR3 region is CASSLGSGTGLYEQYF. The DNA for the CDR3 is TGTGCCAGCAGCCTGGGGTCCGGGACAGGGCTTTACGAGCAGTACTTC.

This clonotype was recorded a few times. The genes are TRBV7-9 and TRBJ2-5, with D tentatively TRBD1 (5 bases). Germline CDR1 is SEHNR and CDR2 is FQNEAQ (reference sequence). The V end was cut by 10 bases, the J end by 11 bases, with 14 bases between. The CDR3 extends over 10 amino acids. The chain's CDR3 is CATRANEQYF. The CDR3, as DNA: TGTGCCACCAGGGCAAATGAGCAGTACTTC.

The rearrangement links TRBV29-1 to TRBJ2-1, with a weak D call TRBD1 (6 bases). With 7 bases removed from V and 3 bases from J, the gap between germline ends came to 13 bases. The CDR3 runs 13 residues. Germline values: CDR1 SQVTM, CDR2 ANQGSEA. The CDR3 DNA sequence: TGCAGCGGACGACAGGTGAGCTACAATGAGCAGTTCTTC. This sequence encodes CSGRQVSYNEQFF.

This clonotype was counted many times. This chain joins TRBV4-3 and TRBJ1-1; D remains ambiguous. The CDR3 has 15 amino acids. Germline V CDR1 and CDR2: LGHNA, YSLEER. V gave up 5 bases and J gave up 7 bases, with 20 bases separating them. This chain's CDR3 is CASSSMDKGRSEAFF. The CDR3 DNA reads TGCGCCAGCAGCTCCATGGATAAAGGGCGGAGTGAAGCTTTCTTT.

Here the CDR3 DNA reads TGTGCCAGCAGTTTAGCTCCACAGAATGACAATGAGCAGTTCTTC. Protein sequence: CASSLAPQNDNEQFF. The rearrangement uses TRBV12-3 or TRBV12-4 and TRBJ2-1; D unclear. V lost 0 bases and J 5 bases, leaving 11 bases between the germline ends. The CDR3 has 15 residues.

The chain is built from TRBV29-1 and TRBJ2-3, with D perhaps being TRBD1 or TRBD2 (5 bases each). The ends were cut back, 2 bases at V and 0 bases at J, with 18 bases in the middle. The CDR3 spans 17 residues. Germline-derived CDR1 and CDR2 are SQVTM and ANQGSEA. As DNA, the CDR3 is TGCAGCGTTGAACCTTTCCCGGGGCGGGCTAGCACAGATACGCAGTATTTT. It is translated as CSVEPFPGRASTDTQYF.

The table lists this clonotype with a few counts. The chain is built from TRBV29-1 and TRBJ1-2; D is undetermined. CDR3 length: 14 residues. Trimming removed 3 bases at V and 4 bases at J, with 15 bases between. Germline V gene data show CDR1 as SQVTM and CDR2 as ANQGSEA. The CDR3 here is CSVEEDGTAYGYTF. The DNA for the CDR3 is TGCAGCGTTGAGGAGGACGGAACGGCCTATGGCTACACCTTC.

The rearrangement uses TRBV29-1 and TRBJ1-2; tentatively, D is TRBD1 (6 bases). Germline loops: CDR1 SQVTM, CDR2 ANQGSEA. V lost 5 bases and J 4 bases, leaving 14 bases between the germline ends. The CDR3 covers 13 residues. DNA of the CDR3: TGCAGCGTTTCAGGGGTTTTTAGCTATGGCTACACCTTC. It specifies CSVSGVFSYGYTF.

The CDR3 spells CASSFLAGYNEQFF. The DNA for the CDR3 is TGTGCCAGCAGCTTCCTAGCGGGATACAATGAGCAGTTCTTC. The chain has TRBV7-2 and TRBJ2-1; TRBD2 agrees at 9 bases. The CDR3 loop spans 14 amino acids. V shed 3 bases, J shed 4 bases, and the junction held 1 base outside the gene matches. CDR1 and CDR2 from the germline V gene are SGHTA and FQGNSA.

This clonotype was found once. The CDR3: CASSQLAGGDEQYF. For the CDR3, the DNA is TGTGCCAGCAGCCAACTAGCGGGAGGCGACGAGCAGTACTTC. V gene TRBV7-2 combines with J gene TRBJ2-7, with TRBD2 matching 12 bases. V shed 5 bases, J shed 5 bases, and the junction held 4 bases outside the gene matches. The germline CDR1 and CDR2 sequences are SGHTA and FQGNSA. CDR3 size: 14 residues.

This chain joins TRBV29-1 and TRBJ2-1; 9 bases agree with TRBD1. Germline V gene data show CDR1 as SQVTM and CDR2 as ANQGSEA. V shed 7 bases, J shed 5 bases, and the junction held 3 bases outside the gene matches. The CDR3 contains 12 residues. The CDR3 protein is CSATGGHNEQFF. The CDR3 region has the DNA TGCAGCGCCACAGGGGGCCACAATGAGCAGTTCTTC.

This clonotype was seen a few times. The DNA of the CDR3 is TGCAGTGCTTCCCAAGGGCTGTTCACAGATACGCAGTATTTT. Residues: CSASQGLFTDTQYF. The V gene is TRBV20-1, the J gene TRBJ2-3; D is unresolved. Deletions cut 5 bases from V and 2 bases from J, with 14 bases between. The germline V gene has CDR1 DFQATT and CDR2 SNEGSKA (reference sequence). The CDR3 runs 14 residues.

The rearrangement uses TRBV15 and TRBJ2-1; 7 bases align to TRBD1. The CDR3 is 14 amino acids. J lost 6 bases, V lost 3 bases, and 5 bases had no gene match. Germline CDR1 reads LNHNV; CDR2 reads YYDKDF (reference sequence). This chain's CDR3 is CATSSPGGGNEQFF. CDR3 coding DNA: TGTGCCACCAGCAGCCCAGGGGGTGGCAATGAGCAGTTCTTC.

The V and J genes are TRBV20-1 and TRBJ2-5; a weak D match, TRBD2 (6 bases). The V end was cut by 2 bases, the J end by 1 base, with 8 bases between. The CDR3 loop spans 13 amino acids. Germline V gives CDR1 DFQATT, CDR2 SNEGSKA (reference sequence). DNA for the CDR3: TGCAGTGCTAGACTAGCGCTCCAAGAGACCCAGTACTTC. As protein: CSARLALQETQYF.

This clonotype was seen more than once but under ten times. V usage is TRBV29-1 and J usage is TRBJ2-1, with D maybe TRBD1 (7 bases). This CDR3 spans 12 amino acids. V was pared by 3 bases and J by 15 bases, with 18 bases between. Germline V lookup: CDR1 SQVTM, CDR2 ANQGSEA. CDR3 DNA: TGCAGCGTTGAGGAGGGGGCGAGCGCGGCGTTCTTC. Its translation is CSVEEGASAAFF.

This clonotype was counted a few times. V and J are TRBV7-2 and TRBJ2-7, with TRBD2 identical over 9 bases. The V and J ends lost 2 bases and 0 bases, in that order; junction bases with no gene match: 8. This CDR3 region has 17 residues. Germline lookup yields CDR1 SGHTA and CDR2 FQGNSA. The CDR3 protein is CASSLRLAAALSYEQYF. The CDR3 DNA reads as TGTGCCAGCAGCTTACGACTAGCGGCAGCCCTCTCCTACGAGCAGTACTTC.

This rearrangement joins TRBV12-3 or TRBV12-4 to TRBJ2-2; D remains unclear. V was pared by 5 bases and J by 2 bases, with 12 bases between. This CDR3 has 15 amino acids. The CDR3 is CASSLFGGNTGELFF. The CDR3 bases are TGTGCCAGCAGTCTTTTCGGCGGAAACACCGGGGAGCTGTTTTTT.

V and J are TRBV24-1 and TRBJ2-3; D ambiguous. V gave up 0 bases and J gave up 7 bases, with 13 bases separating them. Germline V gene sequence: CDR1 KGHDR, CDR2 SFDVKD. This CDR3 spans 15 amino acids. The CDR3 reads CATSDLLGSRNTQYF. The CDR3 nucleotides read TGTGCCACCAGTGATTTGCTGGGCAGCAGGAATACGCAGTATTTT.

The chain links TRBV6-5 to TRBJ1-2; D not certain. Germline lookup yields CDR1 MNHEY and CDR2 SVGAGI. The CDR3 runs 15 residues. Trimming stripped 0 bases from V and 4 bases from J, with 12 bases between. The CDR3 sequence: CASSYSYTGTYGYTF. In DNA, the CDR3 is TGTGCCAGCAGTTACTCGTATACGGGTACCTATGGCTACACCTTC.

This clonotype showed up many times. The genes are TRBV25-1 and TRBJ2-1; D is unclear. The CDR3 loop spans 13 amino acids. V shed 6 bases and J shed 8 bases, with 14 bases lying between them. Looked up from germline, CDR1 is MGHDK and CDR2 is SYGVNS. The CDR3 coding sequence is TGTGCCAGCAGCGCCGTGCAGCGTCATGAGCAGTTCTTC. Its translation is CASSAVQRHEQFF.

This chain connects TRBV5-1 to TRBJ2-7; D ambiguous. Deletions cut 1 base from V and 0 bases from J, with 14 bases between. Germline CDR1 and CDR2: SGHRS and YFSETQ. The CDR3 extends over 16 amino acids. This CDR3 is CASSLLPGRSSYEQYF. CDR3 in DNA: TGCGCCAGCAGCTTGCTCCCAGGCAGGAGCTCCTACGAGCAGTACTTC. Combining the CDR3 with reference TRBV5-1 and TRBJ2-7 gives the whole variable domain KAGVTQTPRYLIKTRGQQVTLSCSPISGHRSVSWYQQTPGQGLQFLFEYFSETQRNKGNFPGRFSGRQFSNSRSEMNVSTLELGDSALYLCASSLLPGRSSYEQYFGPGTRLTVT.

This clonotype occurred a few times. The chain uses TRBV7-2 and TRBJ2-7; D gene uncertain. The germline CDR1 and CDR2 sequences are SGHTA and FQGNSA. V was clipped by 1 base and J by 4 bases, with 14 bases between them. CDR3 length equals 15 residues. The CDR3 coding sequence is TGTGCCAGCAGCTTAGTTCCAGGTGGCGGATACGAGCAGTACTTC. It specifies CASSLVPGGGYEQYF.

This clonotype has only a few counts. The CDR3 region has the DNA TGTGCCAGCAGTCCAGCGGCGGGAGGGCTCAATGAGCAGTTCTTC. Translation gives CASSPAAGGLNEQFF. The rearrangement joins TRBV27 to TRBJ2-1, with 9 positions matching TRBD2. The junction had 8 bases not matched to a gene; V was cut back by 5 bases and J by 6 bases. Per germline, CDR1 MNHEY and CDR2 SMNVEV (reference sequence). CDR3 size: 15 residues.

The rearrangement joins TRBV16 to TRBJ2-1, with D possibly being TRBD2 (5 bases). Germline values: CDR1 KGHSY, CDR2 FQNENV. The V end lost 1 base, the J end lost 6 bases, and 7 bases lay between the germline ends. This CDR3 is 13 amino acids long. As DNA, the CDR3 is TGTGCCAGCAGCCAATTGCGGGTCAATGAGCAGTTCTTC. Protein sequence: CASSQLRVNEQFF.

This clonotype came up a few times. Written as DNA, the CDR3 is TGTGCCAGCAGCCCGGCCCTAGCGGGACTTCAGTACTTC. Its translation: CASSPALAGLQYF. This chain connects TRBV3-1 to TRBJ2-5; TRBD2 aligns across 9 bases. Germline CDR1 LGHDT, CDR2 YNNKEL (reference sequence). This CDR3 spans 13 amino acids. The junction had 8 bases not matched to a gene; V was cut back by 4 bases and J by 11 bases.

This clonotype was found many times. The chain joins TRBV6-6 to TRBJ2-2; no clear D. V lost 7 bases and J lost 4, with 13 bases in between. Looked up from germline, CDR1 is MNHNY and CDR2 is SVGAGI (reference sequence). CDR3 length: 14 residues. CDR3 protein: CASTPFGVTGELFF. In nucleotides, the CDR3 is TGTGCCAGCACCCCCTTCGGAGTCACCGGGGAGCTGTTTTTT.